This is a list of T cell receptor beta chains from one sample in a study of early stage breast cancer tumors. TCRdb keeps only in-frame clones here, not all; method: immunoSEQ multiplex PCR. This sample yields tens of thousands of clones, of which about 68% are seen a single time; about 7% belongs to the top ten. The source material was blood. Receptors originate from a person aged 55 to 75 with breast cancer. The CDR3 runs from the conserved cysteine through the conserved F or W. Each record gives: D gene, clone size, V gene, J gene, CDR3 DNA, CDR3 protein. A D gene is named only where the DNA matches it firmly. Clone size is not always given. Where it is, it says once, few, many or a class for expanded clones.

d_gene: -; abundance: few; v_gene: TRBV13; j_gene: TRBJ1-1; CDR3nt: TGTGCCAGCAGCCAGACCGACATGGGAGCTTTCTTT; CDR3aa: CASSQTDMGAFF
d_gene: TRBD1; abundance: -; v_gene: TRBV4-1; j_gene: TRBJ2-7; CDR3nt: TGCGCCAGCAGCCTAGTGGGGACAGGGGACTACGAGCAGTACTTC; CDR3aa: CASSLVGTGDYEQYF
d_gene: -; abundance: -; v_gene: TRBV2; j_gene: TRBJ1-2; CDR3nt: TGTGCCAGCAGTGTACCCCAGCCTCAGGGCTACACCTTC; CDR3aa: CASSVPQPQGYTF
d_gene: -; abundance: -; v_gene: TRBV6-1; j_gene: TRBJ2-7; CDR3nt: TGTGCCAGCAGTGAAGCGGAACAGCGGGTCTACGAGCAGTACTTC; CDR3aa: CASSEAEQRVYEQYF
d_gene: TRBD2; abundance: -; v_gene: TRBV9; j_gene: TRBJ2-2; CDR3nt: TGTGCCAGCAGCGACGTGGGGGTGATAGCGGGTAACACCGGGGAGCTGTTTTTT; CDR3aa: CASSDVGVIAGNTGELFF
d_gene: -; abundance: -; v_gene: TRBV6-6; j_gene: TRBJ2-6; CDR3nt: TGTGCCAGCAGTTACGGGCACAGCTCTGGGGCCAACGTCCTGACTTTC; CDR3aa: CASSYGHSSGANVLTF
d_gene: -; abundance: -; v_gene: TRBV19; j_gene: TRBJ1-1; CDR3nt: TGTGCCAGTAGTATTGTTTTGAACACTGAAGCTTTCTTT; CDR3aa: CASSIVLNTEAFF
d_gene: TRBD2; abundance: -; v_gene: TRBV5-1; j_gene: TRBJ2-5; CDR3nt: TGCGCCAGCAGGCCGGGACTAGCGCAAGAGACCCAGTACTTC; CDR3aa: CASRPGLAQETQYF
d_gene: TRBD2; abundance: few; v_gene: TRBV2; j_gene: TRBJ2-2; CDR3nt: TGTGCCAGCACCCGGGAGGGCGGCACCGGGGAGCTGTTTTTT; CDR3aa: CASTREGGTGELFF
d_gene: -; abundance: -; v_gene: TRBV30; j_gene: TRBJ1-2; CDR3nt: TGTGCCTGGGGCGACATAGGGTGGGGCTACACCTTC; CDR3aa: CAWGDIGWGYTF
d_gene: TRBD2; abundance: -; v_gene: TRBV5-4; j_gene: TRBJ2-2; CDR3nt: TGTGCCAGCAGCACCGGACTAGCGGGGGCCCTTTCCGGGGAGCTGTTTTTT; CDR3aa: CASSTGLAGALSGELFF
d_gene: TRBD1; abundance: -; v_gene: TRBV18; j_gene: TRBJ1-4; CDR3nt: TGTGCCAGCTCACCGGGGACAGGGGGCACGTTTTTT; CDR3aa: CASSPGTGGTFF
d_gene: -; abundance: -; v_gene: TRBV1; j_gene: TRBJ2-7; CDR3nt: TGCACCAGCAGCCAACATACCTACAGGGCCGACGAGCAGTACTTC; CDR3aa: CTSSQHTYRADEQYF
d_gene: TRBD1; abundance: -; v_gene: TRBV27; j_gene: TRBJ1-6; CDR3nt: TGTGCCAGCAGTTTAGCGCAGGGGGCCATGAATTCACCCCTCCACTTT; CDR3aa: CASSLAQGAMNSPLHF
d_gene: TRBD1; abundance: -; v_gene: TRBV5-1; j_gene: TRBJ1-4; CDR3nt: TGCGCCAGCAGCTGGGACAGAGCCGCAACTAATGAAAAACTGTTTTTT; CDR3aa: CASSWDRAATNEKLFF
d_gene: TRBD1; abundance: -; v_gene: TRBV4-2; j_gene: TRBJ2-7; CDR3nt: TGTGCCAGCAGCCAAAAGAAAGAAGGGGGCCGTTTCCACGAGCAGTACTTC; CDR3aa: CASSQKKEGGRFHEQYF
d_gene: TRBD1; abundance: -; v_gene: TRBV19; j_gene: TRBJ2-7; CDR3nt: TGTGCCAGCTCCCCCAAGCCCGGGACAGGGGTTAGCTCCTACGAGCAGTACTTC; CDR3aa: CASSPKPGTGVSSYEQYF
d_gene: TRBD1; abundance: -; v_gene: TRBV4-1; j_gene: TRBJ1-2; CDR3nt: TGCGCCAGCAGCCAAGGCCGAGCAGGGGGAGACTATGGCTACACCTTC; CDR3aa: CASSQGRAGGDYGYTF
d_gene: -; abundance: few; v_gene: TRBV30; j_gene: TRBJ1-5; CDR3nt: TGTGCCTGGGGTTCACGGGGCAATCAGCCCCAGCATTTT; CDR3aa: CAWGSRGNQPQHF
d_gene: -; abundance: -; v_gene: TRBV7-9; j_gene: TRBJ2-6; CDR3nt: TGTGCCAGCAGCACCTCGGGTTTTGGGGCCAACGTCCTGACTTTC; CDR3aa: CASSTSGFGANVLTF
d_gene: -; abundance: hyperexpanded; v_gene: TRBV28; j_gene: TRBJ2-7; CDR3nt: TGTGCCAGCAGTGGCCGGCCCGGACAGTCCCTTAACTACGAGCAGTACTTC; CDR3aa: CASSGRPGQSLNYEQYF
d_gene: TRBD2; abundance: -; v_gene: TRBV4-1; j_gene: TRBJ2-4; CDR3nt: TGCGCCAGCAGCCAAGGACGGGCAGCGGGACTAGCCAAAAACATTCAGTACTTC; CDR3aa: CASSQGRAAGLAKNIQYF
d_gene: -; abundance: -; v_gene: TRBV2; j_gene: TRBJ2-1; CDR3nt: TGTGCCAGCAGTGAAGCGTGGGTTACGGGGAATGAGCAGTTCTTC; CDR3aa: CASSEAWVTGNEQFF
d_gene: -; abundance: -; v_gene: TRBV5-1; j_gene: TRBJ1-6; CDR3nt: TGCGCCAGCAGCTTGAAACAAGGCGCAGGAAACTTACCCCTCCACTTT; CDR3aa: CASSLKQGAGNLPLHF
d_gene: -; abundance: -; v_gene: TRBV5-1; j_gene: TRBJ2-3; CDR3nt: TGCGCCAGCGAGGGGGATACGCAGTATTTT; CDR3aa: CASEGDTQYF
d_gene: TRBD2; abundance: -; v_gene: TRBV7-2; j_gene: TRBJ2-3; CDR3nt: TGTGCCAGCAGCCCAAACCCCCTAGCGGGGGCAGATACGCAGTATTTT; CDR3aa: CASSPNPLAGADTQYF
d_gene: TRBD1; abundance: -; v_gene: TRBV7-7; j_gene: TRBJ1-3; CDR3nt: TGTGCTAGCAGCCGGGCAGGGGGCGCAGGAAACACCATATATTTT; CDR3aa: CASSRAGGAGNTIYF
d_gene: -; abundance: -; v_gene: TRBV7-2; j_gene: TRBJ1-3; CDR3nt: TGTGCCAGCAGCTTAGTCGGAGGGTTCTCTGGAAACACCATATATTTT; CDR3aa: CASSLVGGFSGNTIYF
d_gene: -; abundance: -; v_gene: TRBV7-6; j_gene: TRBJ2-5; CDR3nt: TGTGCCAGCAGCCCCCTGAACAGCGGGCAAGAGACCCAGTACTTC; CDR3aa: CASSPLNSGQETQYF
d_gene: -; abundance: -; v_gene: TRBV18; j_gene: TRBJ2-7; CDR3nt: TGTGCCAGCTCACCTGACCAGGGGACCTCCTACGAGCAGTACTTC; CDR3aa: CASSPDQGTSYEQYF
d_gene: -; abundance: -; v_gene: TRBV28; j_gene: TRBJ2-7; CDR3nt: TGTGCCAGCAGTTTTGGGACCTACGAGCAGTACTTC; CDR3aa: CASSFGTYEQYF
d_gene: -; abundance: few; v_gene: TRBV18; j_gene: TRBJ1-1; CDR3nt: TGTGCCAGCTCACTAGGGACTGAAGCTTTCTTT; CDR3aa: CASSLGTEAFF
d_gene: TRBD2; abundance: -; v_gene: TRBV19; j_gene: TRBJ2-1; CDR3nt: TGTGCCAGTAGTCCTTGGACTAGAACCAATGAGCAGTTCTTC; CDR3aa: CASSPWTRTNEQFF
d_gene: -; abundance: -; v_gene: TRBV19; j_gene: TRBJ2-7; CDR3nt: TGTGCCAGTAGTTACGCACCTCAGGGATACGAGCAGTACTTC; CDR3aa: CASSYAPQGYEQYF
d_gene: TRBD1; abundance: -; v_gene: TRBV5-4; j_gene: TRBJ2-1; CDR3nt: TGTGCCAGCAGCCCGGGACAGCGGTCAGGGGGCAATGAGCAGTTCTTC; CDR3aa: CASSPGQRSGGNEQFF
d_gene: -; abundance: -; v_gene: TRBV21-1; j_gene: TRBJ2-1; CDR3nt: TGTGCCAGCACCCTACCGCGGGCTAGCGGTTACAATGAGCAGTTCTTC; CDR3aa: CASTLPRASGYNEQFF
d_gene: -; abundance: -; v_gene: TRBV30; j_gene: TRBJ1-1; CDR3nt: TGTGCCTGGAGTAGGAGAGTAGAGACTGAAGCTTTCTTT; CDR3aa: CAWSRRVETEAFF
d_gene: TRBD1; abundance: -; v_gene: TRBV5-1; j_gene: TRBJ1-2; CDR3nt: TGCGCCAGCAGCTCCCTTGGGCGGACAGGTGACTATGGCTACACCTTC; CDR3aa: CASSSLGRTGDYGYTF
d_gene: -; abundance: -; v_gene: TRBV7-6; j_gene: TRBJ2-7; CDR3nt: TGTGCCAGCAGTTCGGCGGAGGGACCCTACGAGCAGTACTTC; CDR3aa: CASSSAEGPYEQYF
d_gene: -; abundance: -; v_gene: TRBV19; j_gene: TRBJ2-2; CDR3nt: TGTGCCAGTGTAAGGAGGAGGGATGGGACCGGGGAGCTGTTTTTT; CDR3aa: CASVRRRDGTGELFF
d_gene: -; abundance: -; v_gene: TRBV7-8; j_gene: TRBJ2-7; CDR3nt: TGTGCCAGCAGCTTTGGGACTGCTGGGGAGCAGTACTTC; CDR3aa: CASSFGTAGEQYF
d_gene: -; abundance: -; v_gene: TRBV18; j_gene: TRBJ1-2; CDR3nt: TGTGCCAGCTCACTAGTGGGACAAACGGGCAATGGCTACACCTTC; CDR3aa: CASSLVGQTGNGYTF
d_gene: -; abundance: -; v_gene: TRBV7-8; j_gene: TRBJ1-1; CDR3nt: TGTGCCAGCAGCTTAGAGGAAAGGCGCACTGAAGCTTTCTTT; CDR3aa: CASSLEERRTEAFF
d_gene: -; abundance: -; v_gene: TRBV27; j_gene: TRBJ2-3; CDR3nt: TGTGCCAGCAGTTTAGGACAATTTGGGATACGCACAGATACGCAGTATTTT; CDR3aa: CASSLGQFGIRTDTQYF
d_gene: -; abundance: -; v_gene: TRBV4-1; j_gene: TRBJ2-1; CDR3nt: TGCGCCAGCACCCCCCTGAGGGGGGGCTCCTACAATGAGCAGTTCTTC; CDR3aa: CASTPLRGGSYNEQFF
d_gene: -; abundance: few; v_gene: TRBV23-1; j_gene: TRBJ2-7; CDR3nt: TGCGCCAGCAGTCAGCGCGAAGGACAGAAGCCCTCCTACGAGCAGTACTTC; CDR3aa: CASSQREGQKPSYEQYF
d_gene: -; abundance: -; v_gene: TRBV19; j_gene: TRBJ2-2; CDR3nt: TGTGCCACCTCTCTGACCGACAGTCCTGGAACCGGGGAGCTGTTTTTT; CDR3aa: CATSLTDSPGTGELFF
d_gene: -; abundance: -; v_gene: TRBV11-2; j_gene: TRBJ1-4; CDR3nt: TGTGCCAGCAGCTTAGGCAGTCCCCAACTAATGAAAAAACTGTTTTTT; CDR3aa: CASSLGSPQLMKKLFF
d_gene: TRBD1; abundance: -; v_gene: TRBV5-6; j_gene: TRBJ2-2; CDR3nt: TGTGCCAGCAGTCGAATGACAGGGTTCACCGGGGAGCTGTTTTTT; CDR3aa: CASSRMTGFTGELFF
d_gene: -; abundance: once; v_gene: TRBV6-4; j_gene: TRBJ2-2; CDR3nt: TGTGCCAGCAAAATGGGGGACGAAACCGGGGAGCTGTTTTTT; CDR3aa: CASKMGDETGELFF
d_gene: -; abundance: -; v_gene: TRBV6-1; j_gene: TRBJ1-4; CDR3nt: TGTGCCAGCAGTACCGGTGGGACAACTAATGAAAAACTGTTTTTT; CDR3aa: CASSTGGTTNEKLFF
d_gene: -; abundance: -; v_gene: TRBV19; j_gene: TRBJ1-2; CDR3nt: TGTGCCAGTAGTTTCGACTATGGCTACACCTTC; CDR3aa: CASSFDYGYTF
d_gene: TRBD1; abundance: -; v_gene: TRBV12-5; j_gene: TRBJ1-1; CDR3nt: TGTGCTAGTGGTTTGGTACAGGGGGGAGTAAACACTGAAGCTTTCTTT; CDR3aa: CASGLVQGGVNTEAFF